This TCR beta chain was profiled in a study of CD8+ T cells in alopecia areata. Study-level results: Scalp clonality and expanded CD8+ clones among the top 100 fell significantly with tofacitinib. Many of the expanded lesional clones endured in scalp and blood while on tofacitinib.

As regards this clone: Its antigen is undetermined.

TCR sequencing used cDNA made by reverse transcription of extracted RNA. Produced via immunoSEQ multiplex PCR; TCRdb's table is partial and in-frame only. The sample yields about 180,000 clones, about 51% seen once. The sample's treatment: oral pan-JAK inhibitor, 5-10 mg twice daily. PBMCs were stained for CD3, CD4 and CD8, and CD4+ and CD8+ T cells were sorted. This CDR3 has 12 amino acids. Germline lookup yields CDR1 KGHSH and CDR2 LQKENI. V was shortened by 3 bases and J by 2 bases, with 5 bases between the two germline ends. The chain is built from TRBV18 and TRBJ2-7; D unclear. This clonotype was sampled from a human donor with alopecia areata. Sequenced here: CD8+ T cells sorted from blood, sampled around week 54, from a patient treated with tofacitinib. CDR3 sequence: CASSPATYEQYF. CDR3 bases: TGTGCCAGCTCACCCGCCACCTACGAGCAGTACTTC.